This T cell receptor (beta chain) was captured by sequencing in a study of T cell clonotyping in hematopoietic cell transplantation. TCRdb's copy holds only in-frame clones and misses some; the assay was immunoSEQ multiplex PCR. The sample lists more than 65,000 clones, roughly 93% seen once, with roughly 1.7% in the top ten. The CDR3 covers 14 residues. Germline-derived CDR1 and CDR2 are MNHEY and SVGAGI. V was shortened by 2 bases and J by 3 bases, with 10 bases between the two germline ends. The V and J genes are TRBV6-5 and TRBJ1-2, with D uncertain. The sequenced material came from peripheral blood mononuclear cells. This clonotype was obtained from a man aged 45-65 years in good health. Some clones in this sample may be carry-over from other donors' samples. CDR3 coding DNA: TGTGCCAGCAGTTACCGAAATCGGGACTATGGCTACACCTTC. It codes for CASSYRNRDYGYTF.